This TCR beta chain came from a study of PD-1 blockade in classical Hodgkin lymphoma. Per germline, CDR1 ENHRY and CDR2 SYGVKD. The CDR3 is made up of 15 amino acids. Trimming took 3 bases from V and 0 from J, leaving 6 bases between them. Relapse after autologous stem cell transplantation occurred in every patient, and brentuximab vedotin exposure varied. Sequencing was performed with immunoSEQ multiplex PCR; in TCRdb, only in-frame clones are kept and a portion is missing. Here the sample spans about 150,000 clones, about 81% being singletons. Sequencing used peripheral blood mononuclear cells (PBMCs), obtained before the second cycle of nivolumab. The clonotype originates from a human donor with classical Hodgkin lymphoma. The chain uses TRBV10-3 and TRBJ2-6; D gene uncertain. The CDR3 sequence is CAISETDSGANVLTF. The CDR3 DNA reads as TGTGCCATCAGTGAAACGGACTCTGGGGCCAACGTCCTGACTTTC.